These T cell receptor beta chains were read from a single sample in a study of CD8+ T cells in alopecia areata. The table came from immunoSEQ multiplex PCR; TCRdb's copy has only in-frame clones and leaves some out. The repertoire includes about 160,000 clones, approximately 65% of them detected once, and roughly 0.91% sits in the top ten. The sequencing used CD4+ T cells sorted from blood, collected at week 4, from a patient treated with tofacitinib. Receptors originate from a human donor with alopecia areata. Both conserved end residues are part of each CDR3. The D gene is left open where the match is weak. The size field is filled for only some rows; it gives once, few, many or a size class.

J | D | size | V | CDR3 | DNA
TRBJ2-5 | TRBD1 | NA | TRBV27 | CASSRDRGETQYF | TGTGCCAGCAGTAGGGACAGGGGCGAGACCCAGTACTTC
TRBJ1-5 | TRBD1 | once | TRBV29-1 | CSVRDRGEGQPQHF | TGCAGCGTCAGAGACAGGGGGGAGGGTCAGCCCCAGCATTTT
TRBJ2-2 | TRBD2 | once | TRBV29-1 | CSVTGTMGGELFF | TGCAGCGTAACCGGGACTATGGGCGGGGAGCTGTTTTTT
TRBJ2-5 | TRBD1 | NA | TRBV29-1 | CSVPGQGRLETQYF | TGCAGCGTCCCGGGACAGGGAAGGCTAGAGACCCAGTACTTC
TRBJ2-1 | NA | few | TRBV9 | CASSLRSDNEQFF | TGTGCCAGCAGCCTCCGTAGCGACAATGAGCAGTTCTTC
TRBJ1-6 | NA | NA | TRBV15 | CATSRETGNSPLHF | TGTGCCACCAGCAGAGAGACCGGGAATTCACCCCTCCACTTT
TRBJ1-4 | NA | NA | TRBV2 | CASIERFSEKLFF | TGTGCCAGCATTGAACGGTTTAGTGAAAAACTGTTTTTT
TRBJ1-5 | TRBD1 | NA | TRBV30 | CAWSVGTGGDQPQHF | TGTGCCTGGAGTGTAGGGACAGGTGGGGATCAGCCCCAGCATTTT
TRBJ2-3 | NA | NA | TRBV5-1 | CASSLETDTQYF | TGCGCCAGCAGCTTGGAGACAGATACGCAGTATTTT
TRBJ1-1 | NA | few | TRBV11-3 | CASSPSPTPNTEAFF | TGTGCCAGCAGCCCGAGTCCTACGCCGAACACTGAAGCTTTCTTT
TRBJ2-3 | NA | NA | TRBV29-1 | CSVEGDGTDTQYF | TGCAGCGTTGAGGGTGACGGCACAGATACGCAGTATTTT
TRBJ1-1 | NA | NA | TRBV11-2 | CASSPDGNTEAFF | TGTGCCAGCAGCCCAGACGGGAACACTGAAGCTTTCTTT
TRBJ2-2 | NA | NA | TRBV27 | CASPSDKNTGELFF | TGTGCCAGTCCGTCGGACAAAAACACCGGGGAGCTGTTTTTT
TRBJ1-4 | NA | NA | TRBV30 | CAWSAGVNEKLFF | TGTGCCTGGAGTGCCGGGGTTAATGAAAAACTGTTTTTT
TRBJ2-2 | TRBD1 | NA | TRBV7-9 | CASSSPGQGAGELFF | TGTGCCAGCAGCTCCCCTGGACAGGGGGCCGGGGAGCTGTTTTTT
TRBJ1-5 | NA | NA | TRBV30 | CAWSLGDNQPQHF | TGTGCCTGGAGTTTGGGGGACAATCAGCCCCAGCATTTT
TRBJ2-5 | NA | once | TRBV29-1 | CSVSPRGGETQYF | TGCAGCGTATCTCCTCGGGGCGGAGAGACCCAGTACTTC
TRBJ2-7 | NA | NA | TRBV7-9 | CASSLADYEQYF | TGTGCCAGCAGCTTAGCCGACTACGAGCAGTACTTC
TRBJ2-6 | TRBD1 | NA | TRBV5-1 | CASSWTGGAGANVLTF | TGCGCCAGCAGCTGGACAGGGGGCGCTGGGGCCAACGTCCTGACTTTC
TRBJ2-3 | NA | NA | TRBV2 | CASSETADTQYF | TGTGCCAGCAGTGAAACCGCAGATACGCAGTATTTT
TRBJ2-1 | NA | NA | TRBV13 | CASSSRWGRLSYNEQFF | TGTGCCAGCAGCTCCCGTTGGGGAAGGTTGTCCTACAATGAGCAGTTCTTC
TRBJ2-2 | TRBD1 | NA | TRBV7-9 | CASSGQGGTGELFF | TGTGCCAGCAGCGGACAGGGAGGAACCGGGGAGCTGTTTTTT
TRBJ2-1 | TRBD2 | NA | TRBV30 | CAWSVRGGSSYNEQFF | TGTGCCTGGAGTGTACGGGGCGGGAGCTCCTACAATGAGCAGTTCTTC
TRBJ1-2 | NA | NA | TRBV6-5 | CASSYGGVGYTF | TGTGCCAGCAGTTACGGAGGGGTTGGCTACACCTTC
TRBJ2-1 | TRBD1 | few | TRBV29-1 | CSVEKSGTGTYNEQFF | TGCAGCGTTGAAAAGTCTGGGACAGGGACGTACAATGAGCAGTTCTTC
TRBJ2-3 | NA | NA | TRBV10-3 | CAISEATYTQYF | TGTGCCATCAGTGAAGCAACCTATACGCAGTATTTT
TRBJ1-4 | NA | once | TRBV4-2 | CASSQDLPRGRSNEKLFF | TGTGCCAGCAGCCAAGATCTACCCCGAGGGAGGAGCAATGAAAAACTGTTTTTT
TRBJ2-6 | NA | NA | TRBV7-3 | CASSFSRISGANVLTF | TGTGCCAGCAGCTTCTCCAGGATCTCTGGGGCCAACGTCCTGACTTTC
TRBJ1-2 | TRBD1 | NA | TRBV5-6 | CASSRRTGRSYTF | TGTGCCAGCAGCAGACGGACAGGACGAAGCTACACCTTC
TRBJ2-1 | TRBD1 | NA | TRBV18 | CASSPRQGALSNEQFF | TGTGCCAGCTCACCACGGCAGGGGGCTCTTAGTAATGAGCAGTTCTTC
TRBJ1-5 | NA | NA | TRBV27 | CASLPHTGSNQPQHF | TGTGCCAGCCTACCCCACACAGGGTCGAATCAGCCCCAGCATTTT
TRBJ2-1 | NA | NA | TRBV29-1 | CSVEGPVNSYNEQFF | TGCAGCGTTGAAGGTCCGGTTAACTCCTACAATGAGCAGTTCTTC
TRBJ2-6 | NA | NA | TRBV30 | CAWSRDSRANVLTF | TGTGCCTGGAGCCGGGACTCGAGGGCCAACGTCCTGACTTTC
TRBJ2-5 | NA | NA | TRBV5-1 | CASSPGERSETQYF | TGCGCCAGCAGCCCGGGAGAAAGGTCCGAGACCCAGTACTTC
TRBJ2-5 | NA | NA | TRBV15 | CATSRGPPGGQQTQYF | TGTGCCACCAGCAGAGGACCCCCGGGGGGCCAGCAGACCCAGTACTTC
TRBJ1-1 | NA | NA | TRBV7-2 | CASATALNTEAFF | TGTGCCAGCGCGACCGCCTTGAACACTGAAGCTTTCTTT
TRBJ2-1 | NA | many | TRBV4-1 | CASSQDDIARTDEQFF | TGCGCCAGCAGCCAAGATGACATCGCCCGTACGGATGAGCAGTTCTTC
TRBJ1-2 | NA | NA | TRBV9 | CASSNSQGSGGYTF | TGTGCCAGCAGCAACTCACAGGGATCCGGCGGCTACACCTTC
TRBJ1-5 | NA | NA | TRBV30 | CAWSGRNNQPQHF | TGTGCCTGGAGTGGACGGAACAATCAGCCCCAGCATTTT
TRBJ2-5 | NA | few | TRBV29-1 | CSVVESGVQETQYF | TGCAGCGTTGTAGAGAGTGGGGTGCAAGAGACCCAGTACTTC
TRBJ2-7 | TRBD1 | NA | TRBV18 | CASSPLQGLLNEQYF | TGTGCCAGCTCACCACTACAGGGGCTACTCAACGAGCAGTACTTC
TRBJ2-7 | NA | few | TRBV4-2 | CASSQESSYEQYF | TGTGCCAGCAGCCAAGAGAGCTCCTACGAGCAGTACTTC
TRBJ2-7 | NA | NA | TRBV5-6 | CASSLTGVEQYF | TGTGCCAGCAGCTTGACTGGGGTCGAGCAGTACTTC
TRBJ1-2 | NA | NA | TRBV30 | CAWGLERRRGGYTF | TGTGCCTGGGGCTTGGAGCGGCGACGAGGAGGCTACACCTTC
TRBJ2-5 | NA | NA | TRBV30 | CACCSPGLTYF | TGTGCCTGCTGCTCGCCGGGACTTACCTACTTC
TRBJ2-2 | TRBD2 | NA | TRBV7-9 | CASSFPRTSGARDTGELFF | TGTGCCAGCAGCTTCCCGAGGACTAGCGGGGCTCGGGACACCGGGGAGCTGTTTTTT
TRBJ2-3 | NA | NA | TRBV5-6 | CASSYGSYTDTQYF | TGTGCCAGCAGCTACGGGTCGTACACAGATACGCAGTATTTT
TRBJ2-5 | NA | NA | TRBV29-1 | CSVTTGSETQYF | TGCAGCGTGACGACGGGATCGGAGACCCAGTACTTC
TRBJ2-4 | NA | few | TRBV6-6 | CASSSTLAKNIQYF | TGTGCCAGCAGCAGTACTCTGGCCAAAAACATTCAGTACTTC
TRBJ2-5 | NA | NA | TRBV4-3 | CASSQEGSGETQYF | TGCGCCAGCAGCCAAGAGGGTAGCGGAGAGACCCAGTACTTC
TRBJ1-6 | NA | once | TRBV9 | CASSVDVRDYGSPLHF | TGTGCCAGCAGCGTAGACGTTAGGGACTATGGTTCACCCCTCCACTTT
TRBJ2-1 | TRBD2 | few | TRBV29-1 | CSGAGGPVEQFF | TGCAGCGGAGCGGGGGGGCCAGTTGAGCAGTTCTTC
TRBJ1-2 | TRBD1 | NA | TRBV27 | CASRDSPYGYTF | TGTGCCAGTCGGGACAGCCCCTATGGCTACACCTTC
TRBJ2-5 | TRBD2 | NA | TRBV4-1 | CASSYPRGAGETQYF | TGCGCCAGCAGCTACCCGCGGGGGGCAGGGGAGACCCAGTACTTC